This TCR beta chain was recorded in a study of cytomegalovirus exposure and HLA in healthy donors. In the study overall: The approximately 680 first-cohort repertoires and the 110 or so validation repertoires shared the same platform, a later analysis reported. Findings and caveats of the study: It was reported that the classifier diagnosed cytomegalovirus status with high specificity and sensitivity in both the original and validation cohorts.

The J segment lost 6 bases and the V segment lost 8 bases, leaving 9 bases of the junction unmatched. This CDR3 comprises 14 residues. The germline gives CDR1 MDHEN, CDR2 SYDVKM. Worth noting for this clone: The antigen is not known.

Separate from the roughly 720-subject first cohort was the approximately 130-subject validation cohort, to which the donors belonged. Method: immunoSEQ multiplex PCR; TCRdb's copy keeps in-frame clones and lacks some. The sample lists hundreds of thousands of clones, around 87% occurring once. This chain connects TRBV28 to TRBJ1-5; 8 bases align to TRBD1. Sequencing was performed on PBMCs. This sequence was found in a woman between 18 and 30 years old in good health and CMV-seropositive. Here the CDR3 DNA reads TGTGCCAGCCAGGACAGGGCCTTGGGTCAGCCCCAGCATTTT. This sequence encodes CASQDRALGQPQHF.